This TCR beta chain was captured by sequencing in a study of shared clonotypes between healthy human individuals (dated by TCRdb to the early 2020s). About the full investigation: The cohort included three men and a couple of women between 18 and 49 years of age. For each donor, three plates each were used for CD4 naive and CD4 memory, two plates were used for CD8 naive, and one plate was used for CD8 memory. The study deeply sequenced blood TCR repertoires of about five healthy adults to estimate repertoire size and the extent of clonotype sharing between individuals. Libraries were prepared and TCR repertoires were sequenced by different laboratories using diverse techniques, in order to increase sequencing depth and limit assay-specific biases. Per donor, leukapheresis produced somewhere between about 0.8 and 9 billion PBMCs. Beyond this particular receptor, the publication reports: The small number of donors limited the genetic and exposure-history diversity represented. Pairwise subsampling led to the expectation that sequencing depth would affect the degree of clonotype sharing among donors. Naive subsets generally had larger estimated clonotype richness than memory subsets. About 5% of naive CD4, 3.5% of naive CD8, approximately 2.2% of memory CD4, and approximately 0.39% of memory CD8 clonotypes were shared across several donors. Compared with non-shared clonotypes, the clonotypes found in all four sorted-subset donors had higher generation probabilities. Only blood was sampled, and tissue TCR repertoires likely differ from those in blood. Rarefaction of sorted-subset datasets indicated incomplete sequencing despite the large sequencing depth.

TCR CDR3 regions were amplified from genomic DNA by multiplex PCR using the deep immunoSEQ assay. Extracted genomic DNA from each cell subset was distributed evenly across all wells of several immunoSEQ 96-well plates, and each plate was treated as a replicate. For sorted subsets, each replicate PCR was loaded with roughly 200 ng genomic DNA, equivalent to 30,000 or so T cell genomes. The purified libraries were quantified using a Qubit 3.0 fluorometer, sized with a Bioanalyzer 2100, and then quantified again using the KAPA Library Quantification kit. Every immunoSEQ 96-well plate was sequenced on a separate single-read 150-cycle Illumina NextSeq 550 flow cell. On the authors' methods: Because the immunoSEQ output included only junctional sequences and no quality scores, the filtering could not be the same as the filtering used for full-length reads. To assign V/J genes and CDR3, sequences were annotated against IMGT germline references using PyIR, a Python wrapper for IgBLAST v1.9. Reads were removed for weak V/J assignments (E-value above 1e-6), missing CDR3, stop codons, out-of-frame junctions, or ambiguous translated residues. V3J clonotypes were defined as sequences sharing an identical inferred V gene, J gene, and CDR3 amino acid sequence. Percentage overlap between repertoires was computed as shared unique clonotypes divided by the size of the smaller repertoire. Three approaches were used to assess repertoire richness: RTK rarefaction, the Chao1 estimator, and Recon v2.1 estimates of unobserved clonotypes. Generation probabilities were computed with OLGA for all TCRbeta clonotypes obtained by the gDNA method from several donors. In TCRdb, the immuneACCESS table is reduced to in-frame sequences with V and J assigned. These tables do not hold every clone; where another copy was compared, an unresolved V gene accounts for under half, and the others remain unexplained. V and J calls and clone size follow that table, whereas D and trimming were derived from the DNA. The sample has approximately 250,000 clones on record, about 69% of them singletons. Of the sample, over 8.5% falls within the top ten clones.

V and J are truncated by 4 bases and 0 bases respectively, leaving an intervening sequence of 10 bases. The CDR3, from cysteine to phenylalanine, totals 14 residues. The sequence is cut down to CDR3 DNA, 42 bases in frame from base 1. Based on the germline V gene, the CDR1 and CDR2 sequences are ENHRY and SYGVKD. Donors were healthy HIV-negative adults with no recently reported acute infections or vaccinations. Every donor was a Caucasian adult residing in Nashville, Tennessee, USA. CD4+ T cells were enriched by magnetic negative selection; naive cells were then positively selected on CD45RA, and the negative fraction formed the memory subset. Blood was collected by leukapheresis, and PBMCs were isolated by Ficoll-Histopaque density gradient centrifugation and then cryopreserved in liquid nitrogen vapor phase. Analytical flow cytometry was used to check the purity and quantity of each magnetically sorted T cell population. Genomic DNA was isolated from every sorted fraction and measured by UV absorbance on a Nanodrop 2000c.

Worth noting for this clone: The target of this receptor is not known. No qualities accompany the bases; no much larger clone lies one base away.

The sample was memory CD4+ T cells sorted from blood. The cell subset or site tag for this specimen amounts to: CD45RA-negative fraction. Recombination joined TRBV10-3 with TRBJ2-7; the D segment might be TRBD1 or TRBD2, since each matches 5 bases. The TCR sequence derives from a man aged 25-45 years in good health. Here the CDR3 is given as CAISAGLLSYEQYF. The base sequence is TGTGCCATCAGTGCGGGGCTCCTCTCCTACGAGCAGTACTTC.